The 16 T cell receptor beta chains in this list originate from one sample, sequenced in a study of T cell repertoires in cytomegalovirus infection. TCRdb re-called the reads with MiXCR, one entry per CDR3 protein. The data contain 550,000 to 850,000 distinct CDR3 sequences, approximately 33% of them singletons. These receptors lack a known antigen. Sequencing was performed on cultured PBMCs, taken from culture after CMV antigen stimulation. The receptors were gathered from a human donor in good health (CMV status not recorded). Some clones in this sample may be carry-over from other donors' samples.

The rearrangement joins TRBV4-1 to TRBJ2-1; TRBD1 agrees at 10 bases. V dropped 1 base and J dropped 9; count of bases not matched to a gene: 9. CDR3 length: 16 amino acids. In germline, CDR1 is MGHRA, CDR2 YSYEKL. CDR3 residues: CASSQVLGQGRGEQFF. In DNA form, the CDR3 reads TGCGCCAGCAGCCAAGTCTTGGGACAGGGGAGGGGTGAGCAGTTCTTC.

This chain connects TRBV7-6 to TRBJ2-7; 10 bases line up with TRBD1. This CDR3 is 15 amino acids long. The V segment lost 6 bases and the J segment 2 bases; nucleotides outside the gene matches: 7. Germline CDR1 and CDR2: SGHVS and FNYEAQ. CDR3 amino acids: CASSSRQGATYEQYF. In DNA, the CDR3 is TGTGCCAGCAGTTCCAGACAGGGGGCAACCTACGAGCAGTACTTC.

The chain couples TRBV20-1 to TRBJ2-2; TRBD1 might be the D (6 bases). V shed 3 bases and J shed 1 base, with 15 bases lying between them. The germline gives CDR1 DFQATT, CDR2 SNEGSKA (reference sequence). The CDR3 is 16 residues long. CDR3 residues: CSASNLVQGNTGELFF. In DNA form, the CDR3 reads TGCAGTGCTAGTAACTTGGTACAGGGGAACACCGGGGAGCTGTTTTTT.

V usage is TRBV6-2 or TRBV6-3 and J usage is TRBJ2-5; the D gene is possibly TRBD2 (7 bases). Germline V gene lookup returns CDR1 MNHEY and CDR2 SVGEGT. V lost 2 bases and J lost 2, with 9 bases in between. CDR3 size: 14 residues. The CDR3 DNA is TGTGCCAGCAGTTACGGGGGGGCTCAAGAGACCCAGTACTTC. Amino acid sequence: CASSYGGAQETQYF.

The V and J genes are TRBV20-1 and TRBJ1-5; D is undetermined. The CDR3 is 14 residues long. Deletions cut 3 bases from V and 0 bases from J, with 9 bases between. Germline CDR1 and CDR2: DFQATT and SNEGSKA (reference sequence). The CDR3 nucleotides read TGCAGTGCTAGCCAGACATATAGCAATCAGCCCCAGCATTTT. It is translated as CSASQTYSNQPQHF.

The chain carries TRBV12-3 or TRBV12-4 and TRBJ1-6; possible D gene TRBD1, 5 bases. V lost 6 bases and J 6 bases, leaving 12 bases between the germline ends. The length of the CDR3 is 14 residues. The CDR3, as DNA: TGTGCCAGCAGGGGGACGGGCGTTAATTCACCCCTCCACTTT. It translates to CASRGTGVNSPLHF.

This clonotype was seen repeatedly, ten times or more. This sequence joins TRBV7-2 and TRBJ2-7; 8 bases agree with TRBD2. The ends lost 4 bases at V and 1 base at J; junction bases unmatched: 6. The CDR3 runs to 15 residues. The germline CDR1 and CDR2 sequences are SGHTA and FQGNSA. CDR3: CASSSYSGASYEQYF. In DNA form, the CDR3 reads TGTGCCAGCAGCTCCTATAGCGGGGCTTCCTACGAGCAGTACTTC.

This clonotype was counted between two and nine times. V and J are TRBV4-2 and TRBJ1-5; D is ambiguous. This CDR3 is 14 amino acids long. CDR1 LGHNA and CDR2 YNFKEQ come from the germline V gene. V lost 0 bases and J 13 bases, leaving 16 bases between the germline ends. Written as DNA, the CDR3 is TGTGCCAGCAGCCAAGATGAGGTGCTGGGATCTCAGCATTTT. Residues: CASSQDEVLGSQHF.

This clonotype was found a few times. This rearrangement joins TRBV14 to TRBJ2-1; D call uncertain. The length of the CDR3 is 15 residues. The V gene lost 0 bases and the J gene lost 3 bases, with 9 bases spanning the gap. Germline loops: CDR1 SGHDN, CDR2 FVKESK. CDR3 sequence: CASSQEGPLYNEQFF. In DNA form, the CDR3 reads TGTGCCAGCAGCCAAGAAGGACCCCTCTACAATGAGCAGTTCTTC. Complete variable domain (other parts from reference TRBV14 and TRBJ2-1): EAGVTQFPSHSVIEKGQTVTLRCDPISGHDNLYWYRRVMGKEIKFLLHFVKESKQDESGMPNNRFLAERTGGTYSTLKVQPAELEDSGVYFCASSQEGPLYNEQFFGPGTRLTVL.

Comments on this clonotype: A read error may be the cause here, since a much bigger clone is one base away. Given the absence of the conserved phenylalanine or tryptophan at the CDR3 end, a read error is likely. V usage is TRBV7-2 and J usage is TRBJ1-1; maybe TRBD1 (5 bases). Trimming left V 7 bases short and J 0 bases short, with 15 bases between. This CDR3 has 15 amino acids. Germline V gene data show CDR1 as SGHTA and CDR2 as FQGNSA. The CDR3 here is CASTLLGGLNTEAFL. The CDR3 nucleotides read TGTGCCAGCACTCTATTGGGGGGATTGAACACTGAAGCTTTCTTA.

The rearrangement links TRBV12-3 or TRBV12-4 to TRBJ1-1, with 9 bases that match TRBD1. V lost 5 bases and J lost 4; bases outside the gene matches: 5. The CDR3 consists of 14 residues. Here the CDR3 reads CASSLNRGPTEAFF. The CDR3 bases are TGTGCCAGCAGTCTCAACAGGGGGCCCACTGAAGCTTTCTTT.

The chain uses TRBV7-2 and TRBJ2-3, with 10 bases identical to TRBD2. The ends lost 5 bases at V and 2 bases at J; junction bases unmatched: 4. There are 15 residues in the CDR3. From germline, CDR1 is SGHTA and CDR2 FQGNSA. The CDR3 DNA follows: TGTGCCAGCAGCGTACTAGCGGGGATCACAGATACGCAGTATTTT. Translation gives CASSVLAGITDTQYF.

The chain links TRBV7-9 to TRBJ2-5; 10 nucleotides agree with TRBD2. The junction had 11 bases not matched to a gene; V was cut back by 4 bases and J by 3 bases. CDR1 is SEHNR and CDR2 is FQNEAQ in the germline V gene (reference sequence). This CDR3 contains 17 residues. CDR3 loop: CASSYTSGKLRKETQYF. DNA of the CDR3: TGTGCCAGCAGCTATACTAGCGGGAAGCTAAGGAAAGAGACCCAGTACTTC.

This clonotype was detected a few times. This chain connects TRBV7-8 to TRBJ2-5, with 14 bases that match TRBD2. CDR3 length: 16 residues. V shed 4 bases, J shed 5 bases, and the junction held 6 bases outside the gene matches. Germline values: CDR1 SGHVS, CDR2 FQNEAQ. The CDR3 DNA sequence: TGTGCCAGCAGCTCGACTAGCGGGAGGGCCGGGGAGACCCAGTACTTC. Its protein product is CASSSTSGRAGETQYF. Based on the CDR3 plus reference TRBV7-8 and TRBJ2-5, the full variable domain is GAGVSQSPRYKVAKRGQDVALRCDPISGHVSLFWYQQALGQGPEFLTYFQNEAQLDKSGLPSDRFFAERPEGSVSTLKIQRTQQEDSAVYLCASSSTSGRAGETQYFGPGTRLLVL.

The chain carries TRBV19 and TRBJ2-5, with D maybe TRBD2 (6 bases). CDR1 and CDR2 from the germline V gene are LNHDA and SQIVND (reference sequence). The CDR3 is 13 residues long. Between the trimmed V and J ends, which lost 6 bases and 5 bases, there was a span of 13 bases. The CDR3 DNA reads TGTGCCAGTAGAGTGCGGGCGGGGGAGACCCAGTACTTC. It is translated as CASRVRAGETQYF. Full variable domain (rest looked up from reference TRBV19 and TRBJ2-5): DGGITQSPKYLFRKEGQNVTLSCEQNLNHDAMYWYRQDPGQGLRLIYYSQIVNDFQKGDIAEGYSVSREKKESFPLTVTSAQKNPTAFYLCASRVRAGETQYFGPGTRLLVL.

Concerning this clonotype: Mismatch with germline at one junction end may stem from a read error. V gene TRBV20-1 combines with J gene TRBJ2-3; 9 nucleotides match TRBD2. Germline V lookup: CDR1 DFQATT, CDR2 SNEGSKA (reference sequence). CDR3 length: 15 amino acids. CDR3 sequence reads: CSARGKRGAGDTQYF. The CDR3 DNA reads TGCAGCGCTAGAGGGAAGCGGGGGGCGGGAGATACGCAGTATTTT.